This T cell receptor beta chain was captured by sequencing in a study of post-analysis software for immune sequencing data. Overall study results and limits: Samples sharing a preparation batch grouped tightly together when assessed by F measure. Compared with controls, patients had more of about five TRBV segments, including TRBV5-6, TRBV5-1 and TRBV20-1.

Notes on this clonotype: Its cognate antigen is unknown.

TCR beta cDNA libraries had unique molecular identifiers. One entry per CDR3 protein, called by TCRdb with MiXCR from the PCR reads. The sample records 740,000 or so distinct CDR3 sequences, roughly 58% being singletons. Germline CDR1 MRHNA, CDR2 SNTAGT. Deletions cut 3 bases from V and 9 bases from J, with 11 bases between. CDR3 length: 12 amino acids. The sample comprised blood. The chain joins TRBV6-4 to TRBJ1-2; D unclear. The receptor was isolated from a girl aged 10-17 years with multiple sclerosis. The CDR3 DNA follows: TGTGCCAGCAGTGAAGACGGGTACCGCTACACCTTC. This encodes CASSEDGYRYTF.